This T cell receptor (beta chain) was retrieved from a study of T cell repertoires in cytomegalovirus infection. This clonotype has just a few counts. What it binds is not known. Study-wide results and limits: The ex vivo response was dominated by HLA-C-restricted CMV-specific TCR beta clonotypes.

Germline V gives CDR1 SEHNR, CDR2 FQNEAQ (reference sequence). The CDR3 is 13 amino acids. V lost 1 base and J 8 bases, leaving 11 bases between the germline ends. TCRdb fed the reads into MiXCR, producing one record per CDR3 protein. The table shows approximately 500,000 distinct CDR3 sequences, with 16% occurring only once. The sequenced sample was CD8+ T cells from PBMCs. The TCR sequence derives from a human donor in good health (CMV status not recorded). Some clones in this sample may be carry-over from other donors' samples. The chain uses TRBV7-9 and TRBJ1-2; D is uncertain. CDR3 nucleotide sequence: TGTGCCAGCAGCTTAGTTGGGCAGAACGGCTACACCTTC. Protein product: CASSLVGQNGYTF. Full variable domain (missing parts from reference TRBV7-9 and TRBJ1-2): DTGVSQNPRHKITKRGQNVTFRCDPISEHNRLYWYRQTLGQGPEFLTYFQNEAQLEKSRLLSDRFSAERPKGSFSTLEIQRTEQGDSAMYLCASSLVGQNGYTFGSGTRLTVV.